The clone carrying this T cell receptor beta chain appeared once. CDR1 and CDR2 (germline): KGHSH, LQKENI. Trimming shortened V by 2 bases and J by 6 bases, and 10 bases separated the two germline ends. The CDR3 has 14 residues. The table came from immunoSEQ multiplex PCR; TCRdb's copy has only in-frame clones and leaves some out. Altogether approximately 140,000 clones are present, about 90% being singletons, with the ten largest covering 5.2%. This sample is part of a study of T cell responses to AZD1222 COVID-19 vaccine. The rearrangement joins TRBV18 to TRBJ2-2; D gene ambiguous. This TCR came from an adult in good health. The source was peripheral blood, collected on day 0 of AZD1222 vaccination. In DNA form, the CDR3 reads TGTGCCAGCTCACCATCCTTTGAGTCCGGGGAGCTGTTTTTT. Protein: CASSPSFESGELFF.